What follows are 16 T cell receptor beta chains derived from one specimen sequenced in a study of blood T cell repertoires in COVID-19. TCRdb keeps only in-frame clones here, not all; method: immunoSEQ multiplex PCR. Of 370,000 or so clones listed, 70% to 90% are singletons. Sequenced: PBMCs or T cells enriched from blood (not recorded which). Source of these receptors: a man aged 25 to 45 who had recovered from COVID-19.

The rearrangement uses TRBV5-4 and TRBJ1-2; no definite D call. CDR3 length: 14 amino acids. Trimming removed 4 bases at V and 2 bases at J, with 12 bases between. CDR1 is SGHNT, CDR2 YYREEE, per germline (reference sequence). CDR3 in DNA: TGTGCCAGCAGCCCATTTAACTCAAACTATGGCTACACCTTC. This gives the protein CASSPFNSNYGYTF.

V is TRBV19 and J is TRBJ1-1; D not certain. The CDR3 loop spans 11 amino acids. V was trimmed by 4 bases and J by 12 bases, leaving 12 bases between them. Germline CDR1 is LNHDA and CDR2 is SQIVND (reference sequence). The CDR3 DNA reads TGTGCCAGTAGTAGGGAGTTGGCGACTTTCTTT. Residues: CASSRELATFF. Full variable domain (missing parts from reference TRBV19 and TRBJ1-1): DGGITQSPKYLFRKEGQNVTLSCEQNLNHDAMYWYRQDPGQGLRLIYYSQIVNDFQKGDIAEGYSVSREKKESFPLTVTSAQKNPTAFYLCASSRELATFFGQGTRLTVV.

The V call is TRBV29-1, the J call TRBJ1-4; D unresolved. Trimming stripped 5 bases from V and 3 bases from J, with 10 bases between. The germline CDR1 and CDR2 sequences are SQVTM and ANQGSEA. The CDR3 has 13 amino acids. Here the CDR3 DNA reads TGCAGCGTTATCCCGGCGGCTAATGAAAAACTGTTTTTT. It yields the protein CSVIPAANEKLFF.

The V and J genes are TRBV6-1 and TRBJ2-3; 9 nucleotides match TRBD1. CDR1 and CDR2 (germline): MNHNS, SASEGT. The CDR3 contains 17 residues. V shed 2 bases, J shed 2 bases, and the junction held 8 bases outside the gene matches. In nucleotides, the CDR3 is TGTGCCAGCAGTGAATGGAGGACAGGGGACCTCACAGATACGCAGTATTTT. It encodes CASSEWRTGDLTDTQYF.

The chain is built from TRBV13 and TRBJ2-5; 9 bases line up with TRBD2. The germline V gene has CDR1 PRHDT and CDR2 FYEKMQ (reference sequence). The CDR3 loop spans 16 amino acids. V dropped 0 bases and J dropped 1; count of bases not matched to a gene: 3. The CDR3 loop reads CASSLGASGAQETQYF. DNA for the CDR3: TGTGCCAGCAGCTTAGGTGCTAGCGGGGCCCAAGAGACCCAGTACTTC.

The J gene is TRBJ2-3, the V gene TRBV19; TRBD2 matches at 12 bases. V shed 6 bases and J 4 bases; nucleotides not matched to a gene: 8. CDR1 is LNHDA and CDR2 is SQIVND in the germline V gene (reference sequence). The CDR3 is 16 amino acids. CDR3: CASRGSTSGGADTQYF. In DNA, the CDR3 is TGTGCCAGTAGGGGATCGACTAGCGGGGGCGCAGATACGCAGTATTTT.

This chain joins TRBV3-1 (or the pseudogene TRBV3-2) and TRBJ1-2; a weak D match, TRBD1 (5 bases). The CDR3 spans 13 residues. The V gene lost 3 bases and the J gene lost 8 bases, with 13 bases spanning the gap. Germline V CDR1 and CDR2: LGHDT, YNNKEL (reference sequence). This chain's CDR3 is CASSQAGPGGYTF. As DNA, the CDR3 is TGTGCCAGCAGCCAGGCGGGACCCGGCGGCTACACCTTC.

This clone came up once. V is TRBV19 and J is TRBJ2-7; maybe TRBD2 (5 bases). The CDR3 consists of 13 residues. Per germline, CDR1 LNHDA and CDR2 SQIVND (reference sequence). V was shortened by 6 bases and J by 2 bases, with 11 bases between the two germline ends. CDR3 sequence reads: CASSPGIAYEQYF. CDR3 in DNA: TGTGCCAGTAGCCCGGGAATAGCCTACGAGCAGTACTTC.

The chain employs TRBV5-5 and TRBJ2-7, with 10 bases identical to TRBD1. The CDR3 is 14 amino acids. Trimming at V came to 3 bases and at J to 8 bases, leaving 8 bases not matched to a gene. Germline CDR1 reads SGHKS; CDR2 reads YYEKEE (reference sequence). Here the CDR3 reads CASSSGTGDYQQYF. The CDR3 region has the DNA TGTGCCAGCAGCTCCGGGACAGGGGATTACCAGCAGTACTTC.

The V gene is TRBV27, the J gene TRBJ2-1; 13 bases match TRBD2. Germline values: CDR1 MNHEY, CDR2 SMNVEV (reference sequence). J was trimmed by 5 bases and V by 7 bases; bases with no gene match: 14. CDR3 size: 18 residues. CDR3 nucleotide sequence: TGTGCCAGCACTTACCGGACTAGCGGGGGCACCCATAACAATGAGCAGTTCTTC. Amino acid sequence: CASTYRTSGGTHNNEQFF.

In its sample, this clone was seen a few times. The chain joins TRBV10-1 to TRBJ2-2, with 7 bases fitting TRBD1. This CDR3 has 14 residues. J lost 4 bases, V lost 4 bases, and 3 bases had no gene match. Germline V gene lookup returns CDR1 WNHNN and CDR2 SYGVQD (reference sequence). Here the CDR3 DNA reads TGCGCCAGCAGTGCACAGGGGACCACCGGGGAGCTGTTTTTT. This translates into CASSAQGTTGELFF.

The V call is TRBV4-1, the J call TRBJ2-3; maybe TRBD2 (6 bases). V lost 0 bases to trimming and J lost 5 bases, with 15 bases between them. In germline, CDR1 is MGHRA, CDR2 YSYEKL. The CDR3 totals 16 residues. The CDR3 nucleotides are TGCGCCAGCAGCCAAGAACGGGTAGGGGAGGTAGATACGCAGTATTTT. Translating it yields CASSQERVGEVDTQYF.

The V and J genes are TRBV10-3 and TRBJ1-1; D remains unclear. Trimming pared 10 bases from V and 1 base from J, leaving 10 bases between. Germline lookup yields CDR1 ENHRY and CDR2 SYGVKD. The CDR3 is 12 amino acids. The CDR3 region is CATRAGNTEAFF. The CDR3 nucleotides are TGTGCCACCCGGGCGGGGAACACTGAAGCTTTCTTT.

V usage is TRBV5-1 and J usage is TRBJ2-2; D is perhaps TRBD2 (6 bases). Per germline, CDR1 SGHRS and CDR2 YFSETQ. The V end was cut by 0 bases, the J end by 7 bases, with 16 bases between. CDR3 size: 16 residues. The CDR3 bases are TGCGCCAGCAGCTTGGAAATGGAGGGCTTAAGCGGGGAGCTGTTTTTT. The encoded protein is CASSLEMEGLSGELFF. Based on the CDR3 plus reference TRBV5-1 and TRBJ2-2, the full variable domain is KAGVTQTPRYLIKTRGQQVTLSCSPISGHRSVSWYQQTPGQGLQFLFEYFSETQRNKGNFPGRFSGRQFSNSRSEMNVSTLELGDSALYLCASSLEMEGLSGELFFGEGSRLTVL.

The CDR3 reads CASTQGPGNEKLFF. DNA for the CDR3: TGTGCCAGCACCCAGGGTCCGGGTAATGAAAAACTGTTTTTT. The genes are TRBV6-5 and TRBJ1-4; D possibly corresponds to TRBD1 (5 bases). Trimming shortened V by 7 bases and J by 4 bases, and 13 bases separated the two germline ends. The CDR3 sequence is 14 residues long. Germline V CDR1 and CDR2: MNHEY, SVGAGI.

This chain uses TRBV19 with TRBJ2-2, with no clear D. The CDR3 has 14 residues. Trimming took 7 bases from V and 1 from J, leaving 10 bases between them. Germline CDR1 is LNHDA and CDR2 is SQIVND (reference sequence). In DNA, the CDR3 is TGTGCCAGTAAAGCGTTGGGGAACACCGGGGAGCTGTTTTTT. Translating it yields CASKALGNTGELFF.